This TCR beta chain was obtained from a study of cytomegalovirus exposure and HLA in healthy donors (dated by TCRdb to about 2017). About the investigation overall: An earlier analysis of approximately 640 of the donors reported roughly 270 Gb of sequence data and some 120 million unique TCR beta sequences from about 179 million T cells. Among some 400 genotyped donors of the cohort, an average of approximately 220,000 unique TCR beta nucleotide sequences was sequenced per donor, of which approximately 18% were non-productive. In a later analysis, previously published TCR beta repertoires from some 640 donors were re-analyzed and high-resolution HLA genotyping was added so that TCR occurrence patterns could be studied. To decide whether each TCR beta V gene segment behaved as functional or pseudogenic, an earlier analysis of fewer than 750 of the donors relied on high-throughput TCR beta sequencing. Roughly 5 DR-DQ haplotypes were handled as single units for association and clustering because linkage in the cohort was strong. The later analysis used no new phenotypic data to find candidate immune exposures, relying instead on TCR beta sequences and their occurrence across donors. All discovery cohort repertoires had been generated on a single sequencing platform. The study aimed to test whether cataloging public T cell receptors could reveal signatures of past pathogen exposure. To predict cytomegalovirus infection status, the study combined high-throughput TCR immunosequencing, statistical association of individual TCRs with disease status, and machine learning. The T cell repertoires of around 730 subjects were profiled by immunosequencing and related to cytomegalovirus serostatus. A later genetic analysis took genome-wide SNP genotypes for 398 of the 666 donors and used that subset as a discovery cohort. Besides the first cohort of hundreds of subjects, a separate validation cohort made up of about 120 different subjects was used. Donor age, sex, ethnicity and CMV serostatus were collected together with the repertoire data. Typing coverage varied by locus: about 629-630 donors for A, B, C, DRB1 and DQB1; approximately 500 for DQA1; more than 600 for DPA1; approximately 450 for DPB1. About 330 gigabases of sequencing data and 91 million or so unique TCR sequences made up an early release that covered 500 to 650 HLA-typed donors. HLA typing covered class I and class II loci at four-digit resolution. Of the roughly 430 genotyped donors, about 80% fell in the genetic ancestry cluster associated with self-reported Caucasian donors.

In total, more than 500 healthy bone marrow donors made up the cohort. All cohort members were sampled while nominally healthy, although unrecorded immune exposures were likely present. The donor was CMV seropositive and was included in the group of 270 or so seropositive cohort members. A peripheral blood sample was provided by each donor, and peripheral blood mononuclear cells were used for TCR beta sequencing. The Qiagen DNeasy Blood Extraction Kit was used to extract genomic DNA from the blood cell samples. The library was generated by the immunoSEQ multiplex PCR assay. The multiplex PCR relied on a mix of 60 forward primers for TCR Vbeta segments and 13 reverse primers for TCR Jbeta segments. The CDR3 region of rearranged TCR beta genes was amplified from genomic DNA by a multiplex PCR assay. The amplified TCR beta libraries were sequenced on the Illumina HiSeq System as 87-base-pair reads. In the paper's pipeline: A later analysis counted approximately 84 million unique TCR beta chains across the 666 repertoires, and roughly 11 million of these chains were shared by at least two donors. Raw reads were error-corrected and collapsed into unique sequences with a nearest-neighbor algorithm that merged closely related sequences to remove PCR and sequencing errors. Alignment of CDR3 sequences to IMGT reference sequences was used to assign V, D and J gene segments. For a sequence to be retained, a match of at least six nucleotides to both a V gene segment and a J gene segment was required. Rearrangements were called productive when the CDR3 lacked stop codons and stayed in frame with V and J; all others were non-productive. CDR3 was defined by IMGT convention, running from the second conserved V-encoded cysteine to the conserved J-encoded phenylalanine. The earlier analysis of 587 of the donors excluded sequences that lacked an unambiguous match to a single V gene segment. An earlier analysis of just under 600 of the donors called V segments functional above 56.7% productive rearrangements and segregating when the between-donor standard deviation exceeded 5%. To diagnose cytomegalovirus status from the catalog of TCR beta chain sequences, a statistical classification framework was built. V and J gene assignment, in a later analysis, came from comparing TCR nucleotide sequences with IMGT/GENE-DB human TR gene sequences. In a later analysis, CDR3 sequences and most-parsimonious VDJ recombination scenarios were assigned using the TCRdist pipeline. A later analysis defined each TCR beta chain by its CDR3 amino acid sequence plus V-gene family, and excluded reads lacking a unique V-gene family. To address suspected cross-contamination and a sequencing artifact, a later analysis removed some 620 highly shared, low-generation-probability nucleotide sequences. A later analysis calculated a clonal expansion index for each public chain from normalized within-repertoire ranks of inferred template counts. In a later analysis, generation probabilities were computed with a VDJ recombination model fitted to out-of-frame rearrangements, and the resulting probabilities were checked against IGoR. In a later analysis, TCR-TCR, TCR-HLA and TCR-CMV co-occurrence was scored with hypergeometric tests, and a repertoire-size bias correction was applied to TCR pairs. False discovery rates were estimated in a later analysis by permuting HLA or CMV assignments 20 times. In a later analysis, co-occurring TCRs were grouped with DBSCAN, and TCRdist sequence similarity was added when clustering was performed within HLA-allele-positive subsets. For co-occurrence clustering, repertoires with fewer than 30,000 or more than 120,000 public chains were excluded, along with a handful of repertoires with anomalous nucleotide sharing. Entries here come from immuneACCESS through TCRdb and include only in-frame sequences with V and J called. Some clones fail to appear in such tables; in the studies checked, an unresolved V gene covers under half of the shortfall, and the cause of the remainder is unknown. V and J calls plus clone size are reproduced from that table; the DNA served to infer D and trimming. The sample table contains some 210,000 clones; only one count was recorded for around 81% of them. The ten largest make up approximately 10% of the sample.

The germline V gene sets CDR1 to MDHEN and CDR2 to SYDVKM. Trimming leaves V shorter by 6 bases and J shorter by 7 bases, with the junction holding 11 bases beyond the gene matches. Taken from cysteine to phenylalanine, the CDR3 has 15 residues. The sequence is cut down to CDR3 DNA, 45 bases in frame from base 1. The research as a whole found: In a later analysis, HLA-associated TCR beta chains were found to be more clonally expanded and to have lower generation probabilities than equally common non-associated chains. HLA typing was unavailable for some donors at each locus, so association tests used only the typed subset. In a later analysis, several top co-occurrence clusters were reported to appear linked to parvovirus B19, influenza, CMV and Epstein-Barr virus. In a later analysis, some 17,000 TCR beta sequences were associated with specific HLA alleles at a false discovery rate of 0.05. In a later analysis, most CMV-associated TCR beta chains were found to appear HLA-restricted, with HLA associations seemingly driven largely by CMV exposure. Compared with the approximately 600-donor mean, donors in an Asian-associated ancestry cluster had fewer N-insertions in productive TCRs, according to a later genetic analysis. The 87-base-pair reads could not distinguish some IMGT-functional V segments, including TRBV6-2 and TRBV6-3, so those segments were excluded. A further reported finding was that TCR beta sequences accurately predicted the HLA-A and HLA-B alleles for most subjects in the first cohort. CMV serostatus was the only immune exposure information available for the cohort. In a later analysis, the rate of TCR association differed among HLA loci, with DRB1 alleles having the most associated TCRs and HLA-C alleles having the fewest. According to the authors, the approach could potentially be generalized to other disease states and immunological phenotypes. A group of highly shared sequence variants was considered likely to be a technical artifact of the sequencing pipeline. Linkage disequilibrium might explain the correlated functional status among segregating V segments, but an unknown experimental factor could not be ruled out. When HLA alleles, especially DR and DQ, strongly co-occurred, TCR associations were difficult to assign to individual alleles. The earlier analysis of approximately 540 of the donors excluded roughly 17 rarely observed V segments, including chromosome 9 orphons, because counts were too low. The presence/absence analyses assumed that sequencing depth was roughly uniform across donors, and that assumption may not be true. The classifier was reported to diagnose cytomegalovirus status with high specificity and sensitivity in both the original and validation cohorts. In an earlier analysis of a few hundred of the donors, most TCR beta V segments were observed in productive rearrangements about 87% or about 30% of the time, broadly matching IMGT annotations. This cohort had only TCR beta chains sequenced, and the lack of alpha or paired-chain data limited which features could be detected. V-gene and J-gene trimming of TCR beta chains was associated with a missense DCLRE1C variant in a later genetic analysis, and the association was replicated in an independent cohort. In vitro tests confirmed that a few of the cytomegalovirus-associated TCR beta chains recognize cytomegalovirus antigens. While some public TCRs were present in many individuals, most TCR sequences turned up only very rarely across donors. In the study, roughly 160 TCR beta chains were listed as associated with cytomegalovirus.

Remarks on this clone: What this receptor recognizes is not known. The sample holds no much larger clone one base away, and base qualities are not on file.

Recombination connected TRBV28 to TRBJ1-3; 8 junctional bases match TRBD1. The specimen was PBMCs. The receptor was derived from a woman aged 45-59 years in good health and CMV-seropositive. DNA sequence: TGTGCCAGCAGGGCGACAGGGGTCACGGGGAACACCATATATTTT. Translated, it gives CASRATGVTGNTIYF.